This T cell receptor beta chain was identified during a study of blood T cell repertoires in COVID-19. Study-wide context: Sources were T cells, B-cell-depleted T cells, or PBMCs; the material itself was cDNA or gDNA.

Germline V gene data show CDR1 as SGHRS and CDR2 as YFSETQ. This CDR3 comprises 15 residues. V dropped 4 bases and J dropped 0 bases, with 13 bases sitting between them. Sequencing used immunoSEQ multiplex PCR; TCRdb keeps in-frame clones, though not all of them. The table includes about 250,000 clones, 85% to 90% detected once. Allocation to cohorts depended on clinical history reported by the participants. Sequencing input: PBMCs or T cells enriched from blood (not recorded which). The TCR originated in a man aged 18 to 30 who had recovered from COVID-19. This chain uses TRBV5-1 with TRBJ1-1; a possible D gene is TRBD1 (6 bases). For the CDR3, the DNA is TGCGCCAGCAGCGCGAGGACAGAACTGAACACTGAAGCTTTCTTT. Translating gives CASSARTELNTEAFF.